What follows are 17 T cell receptor beta chains derived from one specimen sequenced in a study of control samples from healthy donors and cancer patients. The assay was immunoSEQ multiplex PCR, and TCRdb's table has in-frame clones only and misses some. The sample carries under 300,000 clones, more than 65% recorded once. Sequenced sample: PBMCs. The receptors were sampled from a woman aged 60-75 years with lung cancer.

The chain carries TRBV27 and TRBJ2-1; D unclear. The germline V gene has CDR1 MNHEY and CDR2 SMNVEV (reference sequence). The CDR3 is 14 residues long. V was trimmed by 2 bases and J by 2 bases, leaving 7 bases between them. This CDR3 reads CASSLAYPYNEQFF. CDR3 bases: TGTGCCAGCAGTTTAGCTTACCCCTACAATGAGCAGTTCTTC.

As for this clone: Different DNA sequences within this sample yield the same CDR3. This rearrangement joins TRBV9 to TRBJ2-2, with 8 positions matching TRBD2. Germline loops: CDR1 SGDLS, CDR2 YYNGEE. The CDR3 runs 16 residues. Trimming at V came to 4 bases and at J to 4 bases, leaving 9 bases not matched to a gene. As DNA, the CDR3 is TGTGCCAGCAGCCCAAGGGGGACTAGAGGCACCGGGGAGCTGTTTTTT. Translating it yields CASSPRGTRGTGELFF.

This rearrangement joins TRBV2 to TRBJ1-2; a possible D gene is TRBD1 (5 bases). The CDR3 is 13 residues long. Germline lookup yields CDR1 SNHLY and CDR2 FYNNEI. V dropped 7 bases and J dropped 3 bases, with 12 bases sitting between them. The CDR3 region is CASNAQGHYGYTF. DNA for the CDR3: TGTGCCAGCAATGCTCAGGGTCACTATGGCTACACCTTC. Using reference TRBV2 and TRBJ1-2 for the parts outside the CDR3, the full variable domain is EPEVTQTPSHQVTQMGQEVILRCVPISNHLYFYWYRQILGQKVEFLVSFYNNEISEKSEIFDDQFSVERPDGSNFTLKIRSTKLEDSAMYFCASNAQGHYGYTFGSGTRLTVV.

This clone was observed a few times. The chain has TRBV12-5 and TRBJ1-1; D gene uncertain. The CDR3 is 13 residues long. V lost 0 bases, J lost 3 bases, and 5 bases lay in between. Germline CDR1 reads LGHNT; CDR2 reads FRNRAP. DNA for the CDR3: TGTGCTAGTGGTTTGGTAGCTTACACTGAAGCTTTCTTT. Translated, it gives CASGLVAYTEAFF.

In its sample, this clone was seen once. The chain has TRBV6-6 and TRBJ2-1; TRBD1 agrees at 7 bases. V trimming: 5 bases; J trimming: 0 bases; junction bases outside the gene matches: 4. Germline CDR1 reads MNHNY; CDR2 reads SVGAGI (reference sequence). The CDR3 is 15 residues long. As DNA, the CDR3 is TGTGCCAGCAGTCAACAGGGGTCCTCCTACAATGAGCAGTTCTTC. This codes for CASSQQGSSYNEQFF.

This rearrangement joins TRBV7-3 to TRBJ2-1; D unclear. Trimming cost V 5 bases and J 3 bases, with 17 bases left between them. The CDR3 has 16 amino acids. In germline, CDR1 is SGHTA, CDR2 FQGTGA. CDR3 sequence: CASSKDVGPSYNEQFF. CDR3 DNA sequence: TGTGCCAGCAGCAAAGATGTAGGACCCAGCTACAATGAGCAGTTCTTC.

The rearrangement uses TRBV7-3 and TRBJ2-1; TRBD1 aligns across 10 bases. The CDR3 has 15 amino acids. J gave up 10 bases and V 5 bases, and 11 bases lay outside the gene matches. Per the germline V gene, CDR1 is SGHTA and CDR2 is FQGTGA. CDR3 sequence: CASSPSGTGDREQFF. The DNA of the CDR3 is TGTGCCAGCAGCCCATCCGGGACAGGGGATCGAGAGCAGTTCTTC. Full variable domain (remainder filled in from reference TRBV7-3 and TRBJ2-1): GAGVSQTPSNKVTEKGKYVELRCDPISGHTALYWYRQSLGQGPEFLIYFQGTGAADDSGLPNDRFFAVRPEGSVSTLKIQRTERGDSAVYLCASSPSGTGDREQFFGPGTRLTVL.

Details on this clone: Relative to the germline gene, one junction end is altered; a read error may explain this. V is TRBV27 and J is TRBJ2-1; D unresolved. The CDR3 runs to 14 residues. The V gene's germline CDR1 is MNHEY and CDR2 SMNVEV (reference sequence). The CDR3 loop is CASSRPGSHNEQFF. CDR3 coding DNA: TGTGCCAGCAGTCGCCCGGGCTCCCACAATGAGCAGTTCTTC.

The genes are TRBV18 and TRBJ1-3; D is perhaps TRBD1 (5 bases). V was clipped by 6 bases and J by 0 bases, with 15 bases between them. Germline V gene data show CDR1 as KGHSH and CDR2 as LQKENI. This CDR3 comprises 16 residues. The CDR3 DNA follows: TGTGCCAGCTCGCCCGTTCAGGGTAACTCTGGAAACACCATATATTTT. Encoded protein: CASSPVQGNSGNTIYF.

This chain uses TRBV5-1 with TRBJ1-1, with no clear D. This CDR3 spans 13 amino acids. V was trimmed by 4 bases and J by 2 bases, leaving 9 bases between them. The germline V gene has CDR1 SGHRS and CDR2 YFSETQ. This chain's CDR3 is CASSGGDNTEAFF. The CDR3 nucleotides are TGCGCCAGCAGCGGTGGGGATAACACTGAAGCTTTCTTT. The complete variable domain, with remaining parts taken from reference TRBV5-1 and TRBJ1-1, reads KAGVTQTPRYLIKTRGQQVTLSCSPISGHRSVSWYQQTPGQGLQFLFEYFSETQRNKGNFPGRFSGRQFSNSRSEMNVSTLELGDSALYLCASSGGDNTEAFFGQGTRLTVV.

The rearrangement uses TRBV5-5 and TRBJ2-5; 9 nucleotides align to TRBD1. CDR3 size: 17 residues. J was trimmed by 4 bases and V by 1 base; bases with no gene match: 11. Germline values: CDR1 SGHKS, CDR2 YYEKEE (reference sequence). The CDR3 nucleotides read TGTGCCAGCAGCTTGACCTCGGACAGGGGTATGCGAGAGACCCAGTACTTC. Translating gives CASSLTSDRGMRETQYF.

The chain recombines TRBV2 with TRBJ2-2; D might be TRBD1 (6 bases). Per germline, CDR1 SNHLY and CDR2 FYNNEI. Deletions cut 8 bases from V and 4 bases from J, with 8 bases between. There are 12 residues in the CDR3. The CDR3 DNA reads as TGTGCCAGCCAGGGGCGCACCGGGGAGCTGTTTTTT. This translates into CASQGRTGELFF. Based on the CDR3 plus reference TRBV2 and TRBJ2-2, the full variable domain is EPEVTQTPSHQVTQMGQEVILRCVPISNHLYFYWYRQILGQKVEFLVSFYNNEISEKSEIFDDQFSVERPDGSNFTLKIRSTKLEDSAMYFCASQGRTGELFFGEGSRLTVL.

CDR3 amino acids: CASSLAGAVGNTIYF. In nucleotides, the CDR3 is TGTGCCAGCAGTTTAGCGGGGGCGGTTGGAAACACCATATATTTT. This chain uses TRBV28 with TRBJ1-3, with a weak D call TRBD1 (6 bases). CDR1 is MDHEN, CDR2 SYDVKM, per germline. The V end lost 2 bases, the J end lost 3 bases, and 11 bases lay between the germline ends. The CDR3 extends over 15 amino acids.

The chain's CDR3 is CASSPRGGVSYEQYF. CDR3 nucleotide sequence: TGTGCCAGCAGCCCGAGGGGCGGTGTCTCCTACGAGCAGTACTTC. The chain recombines TRBV7-8 with TRBJ2-7, with D possibly called TRBD1 or TRBD2 (5 bases each). The CDR3 length is 15 residues. V was clipped by 5 bases and J by 0 bases, with 14 bases between them. CDR1 is SGHVS, CDR2 FQNEAQ, per germline.

The chain carries TRBV3-1 (or the pseudogene TRBV3-2) and TRBJ2-1; 10 positions agree with TRBD2. Looked up from germline, CDR1 is LGHDT and CDR2 is YNNKEL (reference sequence). V shed 4 bases and J 9 bases; nucleotides not matched to a gene: 15. The CDR3 runs to 17 residues. The CDR3 sequence is CASSRGVSGTSAGEQFF. The DNA of the CDR3 is TGTGCCAGCAGCCGGGGGGTGTCCGGGACTAGCGCGGGTGAGCAGTTCTTC.

The V and J genes are TRBV5-6 and TRBJ2-5; 12 bases are shared with TRBD1. The CDR3 sequence is 16 residues long. The V and J ends lost 3 bases and 7 bases, in that order; junction bases with no gene match: 10. Germline lookup yields CDR1 SGHDT and CDR2 YYEEEE. CDR3 residues: CASSSPGQGAEVTQYF. The CDR3 DNA follows: TGTGCCAGCAGCTCGCCGGGACAGGGGGCGGAGGTGACCCAGTACTTC. The full variable domain, with the rest looked up from reference TRBV5-6 and TRBJ2-5, is DAGVTQSPTHLIKTRGQQVTLRCSPKSGHDTVSWYQQALGQGPQFIFQYYEEEERQRGNFPDRFSGHQFPNYSSELNVNALLLGDSALYLCASSSPGQGAEVTQYFGPGTRLLVL.

This chain joins TRBV2 and TRBJ2-7, with 14 positions matching TRBD2. The CDR3 spans 19 residues. Germline CDR1 is SNHLY and CDR2 is FYNNEI. The V gene end was trimmed by 5 bases and the J gene end by 0 bases; junction bases not matched to a gene: 12. This CDR3 is CASSSPSTSGRALSYEQYF. CDR3 sequence (DNA): TGTGCCAGCAGTTCGCCTTCGACTAGCGGGAGGGCACTCTCCTACGAGCAGTACTTC.